Reported below is one TCR beta chain. The sample comes from a study of CD8+CD57+ T cells in acquired aplastic anemia. Germline-derived CDR1 and CDR2 are LGHNA and YSLEER. The junction had 4 bases not matched to a gene; V was cut back by 1 base and J by 5 bases. This CDR3 region has 14 residues. Before being chosen for sequencing, patients had shown CD8+CD57+ cell expansion by flow cytometry. Researchers used genomic DNA as the template to profile TCR beta VDJ and CDR3. TCRdb re-called the reads with MiXCR, one entry per CDR3 protein. The sample lists under 200,000 distinct CDR3 sequences, around half seen once, with approximately 3% in the top ten.

V is TRBV4-3 and J is TRBJ2-7; 8 nucleotides match TRBD2. The sequence derives from a human donor with aplastic anemia. Source material: sorted CD4+, CD8+, or CD8+CD57+ T cells (not recorded which) from PBMCs. CDR3 loop: CASSQGAGDHEQYF. The CDR3 DNA reads TGCGCCAGCAGCCAAGGAGCGGGAGACCACGAGCAGTACTTC.